A selection of T cell receptor beta chains follows, all from one sample in a study of metastatic and nonmetastatic thyroid tumors. With MiXCR, TCRdb reprocessed the PCR reads. The sample holds tens of thousands of clones; approximately 24% are singletons and the top ten take roughly 12%. Sequenced input: tumor tissue. Receptors were obtained from a male donor with papillary thyroid cancer or a benign thyroid nodule (not recorded which). Some clones in this sample may be carry-over from other donors' samples. CDR3s include the opening cysteine and the closing phenylalanine or tryptophan. The D gene is left open where the match is weak. Clone size is shown for a subset of rows, as once, few, many or a class of expanded clone.

TRBD2 15 TRBJ2-3 NA TRBV2 TGTGCCAGCAGGGAACTAGCGACAAGCACAGATACGCAGTATTTT CASRELATSTDTQYF
TRBD1 15 TRBJ2-7 NA TRBV5-1 TGCGCCAGCAGCTTGGGTCGCCTCCCAGGGGGAGAGCAGTACTTC CASSLGRLPGGEQYF
NA 14 TRBJ1-1 many TRBV5-1 TGCGCCAGCAGCTTCGGGGGTGGGGACACTGAAGCTTTCTTT CASSFGGGDTEAFF
NA 13 TRBJ1-1 many TRBV19 TGTGCCAGTAGTATAGTTTGGGGCACCGAAGCTTTCTTT CASSIVWGTEAFF
TRBD2 16 TRBJ2-1 many TRBV20-1 TGCAGTGCTAGAGATACCGGGACTAGTTATGCCAATGAGCAGTTCTTC CSARDTGTSYANEQFF
TRBD2 15 TRBJ2-7 NA TRBV19 TGTGCCAGTCGAAGACTAGCGGGAGGGCCGGGCGAGCAGTACTTC CASRRLAGGPGEQYF
NA 12 TRBJ2-5 many TRBV11-2 TGTGCCAGCAGCTTGGGCCAAGAGACCCAGTACTTC CASSLGQETQYF
NA 12 TRBJ2-3 many TRBV5-1 TGCGCCAGCAGCTTTGGAACAGATACGCAGTATTTT CASSFGTDTQYF
TRBD2 15 TRBJ2-1 many TRBV4-3 TGCGCCAGCAACGAAGGGACTAGCAGCTACAATGAGCAGTTCTTC CASNEGTSSYNEQFF
TRBD2 18 TRBJ2-2 many TRBV4-3 TGCGCCAGCAGCCAGAATCTAAATAGCGGGACCTTGACCGGGGAGCTGTTTTTT CASSQNLNSGTLTGELFF
TRBD2 16 TRBJ2-1 many TRBV7-9 TGTGCCAGCAGCTTAACTGGCGGGAGCAAGAGGTATGAGCAGTTCTTC CASSLTGGSKRYEQFF
NA 13 TRBJ1-4 many TRBV5-1 TGCGCCAGCGGGGAGGAAACTAATGAAAAACTGTTTTTT CASGEETNEKLFF
TRBD1 14 TRBJ1-3 many TRBV30 TGTGCCTGGAGGGAGACAGGGGCTGGAAACACCATATATTTT CAWRETGAGNTIYF
NA 14 TRBJ2-1 NA TRBV4-3 TGCGCCAGCAGCCCCATGGTAGCGGACAATGAGCAGTTCTTC CASSPMVADNEQFF
TRBD2 14 TRBJ2-1 NA TRBV4-2 TGTGCCAGCAGCCAAGAGGCTAGCGGTGATGAGCAGTTCTTC CASSQEASGDEQFF
NA 15 TRBJ1-5 NA TRBV6-2/TRBV6-3 TGTGCCACCAGTTACAGGTCAGGGAAGTATCAGCCCCAGCATTTT CATSYRSGKYQPQHF
TRBD2 17 TRBJ2-2 many TRBV27 TGTGCCAGCAGTTTAAAGGGACTAGCGGCGAACACCGGGGAGCTGTTTTTT CASSLKGLAANTGELFF
NA 14 TRBJ2-5 many TRBV15 TGTGCCACCAGCATCTACAGGGGAGGAGAGACCCAGTACTTC CATSIYRGGETQYF